This TCR beta chain was sequenced during a study of cytomegalovirus exposure and HLA in healthy donors (dated by TCRdb to 2015 to 2018). About the investigation overall: According to a later analysis, one platform produced both the 120 validation repertoires and the roughly 650 repertoires of the first cohort. The study was designed to test whether signatures of past pathogen exposure could be identified by cataloging public T cell receptors. Along with the approximately 670-subject first cohort, a separate validation cohort of over a hundred different subjects was used. The study combined high-throughput TCR immunosequencing, statistical association of individual TCRs with disease status, and machine learning to predict cytomegalovirus infection status. Study-level results and caveats: In a later analysis, TCRs clustered in the first cohort were found to also tend to co-occur in the roughly 120 validation repertoires, with 94% of cluster scores above 0. The study listed 170 or so TCR beta chains as associated with cytomegalovirus. A few of the identified cytomegalovirus-associated TCR beta chains were confirmed in vitro to be specific for cytomegalovirus antigens. The classifier was reported to diagnose cytomegalovirus status with high specificity and sensitivity in both the original cohort and the validation cohort. The authors suggested that the approach could potentially be extended to other disease states and immunological phenotypes. Across donors, most TCR sequences were observed very rarely, whereas some public TCRs were present in many individuals. A later analysis lacked HLA typing for the validation cohort, so it scored co-occurrence in that cohort across all 130 or so repertoires.

The method behind the library was the immunoSEQ multiplex PCR assay. In the paper's pipeline: To diagnose cytomegalovirus status from the catalog of TCR beta chain sequences, a statistical classification framework was built. The immuneACCESS repertoire file appears here via TCRdb, limited to in-frame rearrangements. These files lack a portion of the clones; in checked studies, under half of the deficit traces to unresolved V genes, and the cause of the others is not known. That table supplies the V and J calls and clone size; D and trimming were determined from the DNA. The sample yields about 150,000 clones; just over 90% were counted once. The ten largest make up about 0.75% of the sample. Remarks on this clone: Its antigen is still unknown. The sample holds no much larger clone one base away, and base qualities are not on file.

V is trimmed back by 2 bases and J by 5 bases, and the junction contains 5 bases that no gene match accounts for. According to the germline V gene, CDR1 reads KGHSH and CDR2 reads LQKENI. The CDR3 has 14 amino acids, counting the end cysteine and phenylalanine. Just CDR3 DNA is preserved here, 42 bases in frame from base 1. The donors belonged to the validation cohort of approximately 130 subjects, which was separate from the roughly 700-subject first cohort. This receptor was taken from a man between 18 and 35 years old in good health and CMV-seronegative. Material: PBMCs. Here the chain combines TRBV18 and TRBJ2-5, with 7 bases matching TRBD2. The CDR3 protein is CASSPAGAGETQYF. The DNA reads TGTGCCAGCTCACCAGCGGGAGCGGGTGAGACCCAGTACTTC.